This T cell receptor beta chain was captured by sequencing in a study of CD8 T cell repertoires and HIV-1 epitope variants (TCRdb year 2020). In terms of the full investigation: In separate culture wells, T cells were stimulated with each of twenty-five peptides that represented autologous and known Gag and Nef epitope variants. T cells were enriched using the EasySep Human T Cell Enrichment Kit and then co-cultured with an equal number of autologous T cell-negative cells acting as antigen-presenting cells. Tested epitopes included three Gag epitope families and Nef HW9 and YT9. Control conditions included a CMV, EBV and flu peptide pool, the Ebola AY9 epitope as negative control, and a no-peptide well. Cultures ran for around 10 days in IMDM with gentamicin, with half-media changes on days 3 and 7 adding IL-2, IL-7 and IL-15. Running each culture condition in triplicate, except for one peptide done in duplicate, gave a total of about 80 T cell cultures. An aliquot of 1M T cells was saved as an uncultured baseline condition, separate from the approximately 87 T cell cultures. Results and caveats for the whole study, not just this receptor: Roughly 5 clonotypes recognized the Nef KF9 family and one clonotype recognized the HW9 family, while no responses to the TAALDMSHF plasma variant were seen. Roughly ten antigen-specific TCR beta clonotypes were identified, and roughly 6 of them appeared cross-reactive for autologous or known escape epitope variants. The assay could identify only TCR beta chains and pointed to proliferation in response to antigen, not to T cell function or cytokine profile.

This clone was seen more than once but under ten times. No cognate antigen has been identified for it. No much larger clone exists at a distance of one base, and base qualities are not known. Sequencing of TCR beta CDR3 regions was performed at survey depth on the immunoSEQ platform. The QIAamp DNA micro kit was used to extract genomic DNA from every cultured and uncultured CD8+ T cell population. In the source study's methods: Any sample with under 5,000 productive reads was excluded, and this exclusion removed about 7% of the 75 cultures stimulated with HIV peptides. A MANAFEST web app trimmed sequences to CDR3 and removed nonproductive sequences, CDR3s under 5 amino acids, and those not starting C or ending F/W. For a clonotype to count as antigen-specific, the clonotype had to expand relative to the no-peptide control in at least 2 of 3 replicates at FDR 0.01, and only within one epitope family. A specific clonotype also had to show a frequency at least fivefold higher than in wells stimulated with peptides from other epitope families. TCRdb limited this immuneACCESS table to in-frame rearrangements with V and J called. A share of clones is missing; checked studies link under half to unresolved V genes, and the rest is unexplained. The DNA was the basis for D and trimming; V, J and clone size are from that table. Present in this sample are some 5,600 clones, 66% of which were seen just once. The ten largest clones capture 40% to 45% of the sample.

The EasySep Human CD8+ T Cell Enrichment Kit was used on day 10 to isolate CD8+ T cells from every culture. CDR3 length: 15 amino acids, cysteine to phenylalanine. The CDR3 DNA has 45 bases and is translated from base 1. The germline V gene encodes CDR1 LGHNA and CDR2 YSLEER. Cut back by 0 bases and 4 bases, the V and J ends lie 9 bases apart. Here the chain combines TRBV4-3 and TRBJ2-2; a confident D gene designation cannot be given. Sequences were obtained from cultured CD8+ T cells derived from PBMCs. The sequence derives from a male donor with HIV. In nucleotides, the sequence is TGCGCCAGCAGCCAAGATGTGGGATCCACCGGGGAGCTGTTTTTT. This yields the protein CASSQDVGSTGELFF.